Sequencing of this T cell receptor (beta chain) was carried out in a study of cytotoxic CD8 clonotypes in ibrutinib-treated CLL. Libraries were prepared by immunoSEQ multiplex PCR; TCRdb keeps only in-frame clonotypes and omits some of them. Of approximately 150,000 clones in the sample, nearly 90% were seen once. CDR3 size: 15 residues. V shed 2 bases and J 7 bases; nucleotides not matched to a gene: 8. CDR1 is SGHVS and CDR2 is FNYEAQ in the germline V gene. The rearrangement uses TRBV7-6 and TRBJ1-3, with 7 bases matching TRBD1. The source of this sequence is a human donor with chronic lymphocytic leukemia. Sequencing used PBMCs, obtained at disease progression, from a patient treated with ibrutinib. The CDR3: CASSLSTGARNTIYF. CDR3 DNA: TGTGCCAGCAGCTTATCTACAGGGGCTCGGAACACCATATATTTT.